This T cell receptor beta chain was identified in a study of OX40 agonist ivuxolimab in advanced cancers. As for the study in general: Given to patients was ivuxolimab, an agonistic anti-OX40 (CD134) antibody.

Libraries were prepared by immunoSEQ multiplex PCR; TCRdb keeps only in-frame clonotypes and omits some of them. The data contain about 95,000 clones, approximately 86% of them singletons. General observations from the study: CD8+ T cells showed, on average, more clonal expansion than CD4+ cells.

Worth noting for this clone: Antigen unknown.

This CDR3 contains 14 residues. Germline lookup yields CDR1 SGDLS and CDR2 YYNGEE. V gave up 2 bases and J gave up 5 bases, with 13 bases separating them. The J gene is TRBJ1-1, the V gene TRBV9; D gene unclear. The sample consisted of CD4+ or CD8+ T cells sorted from blood, taken in a trial of the OX40 agonist ivuxolimab. The receptor was derived from an adult with an advanced solid tumor such as melanoma, head and neck, liver or kidney cancer. The DNA for the CDR3 is TGTGCCAGCAGCGTGGACCCCTCCGGAACTGAAGCTTTCTTT. This encodes CASSVDPSGTEAFF.